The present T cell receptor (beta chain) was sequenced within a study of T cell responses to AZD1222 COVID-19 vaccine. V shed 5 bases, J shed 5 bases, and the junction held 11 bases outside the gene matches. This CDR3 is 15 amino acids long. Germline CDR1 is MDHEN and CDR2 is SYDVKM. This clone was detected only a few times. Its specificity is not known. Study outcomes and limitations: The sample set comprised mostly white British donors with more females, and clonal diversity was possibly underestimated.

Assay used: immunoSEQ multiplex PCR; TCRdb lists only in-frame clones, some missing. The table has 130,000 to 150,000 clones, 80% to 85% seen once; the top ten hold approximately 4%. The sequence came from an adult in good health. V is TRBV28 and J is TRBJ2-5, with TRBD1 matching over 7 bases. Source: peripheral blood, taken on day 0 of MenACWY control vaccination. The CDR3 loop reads CASSPPGLGGETQYF. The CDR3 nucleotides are TGTGCCAGCAGTCCCCCGGGGCTAGGGGGCGAGACCCAGTACTTC.